These 19 T cell receptor beta chains share one sample of origin, sequenced in a study of naive and memory T cell subsets. The beta constant-region primer was an equimolar mix of two oligonucleotides covering TRBC1 and TRBC2. TCRdb called the UMI-ligation and nested PCR reads again in MiXCR, with one record for every CDR3 protein. The sample has about 35,000 distinct CDR3 sequences, roughly 15% seen once; the top ten hold roughly 21%. The sequenced sample consisted of effector memory CD4+ T cells from blood. Subset given: effector memory, CD45RA- CD27-. The receptor set was obtained from a human donor in good health.

The J gene is TRBJ1-4, the V gene TRBV4-2, with TRBD1 matching over 11 bases. Germline CDR1 LGHNA, CDR2 YNFKEQ. The CDR3 runs 18 residues. The junction had 9 bases not matched to a gene; V was cut back by 0 bases and J by 6 bases. The CDR3: CASSQERTGGYVYEKLFF. In DNA form, the CDR3 reads TGTGCCAGCAGCCAAGAGCGGACAGGGGGCTACGTGTATGAAAAACTGTTTTTT.

Only a few counts were recorded for this clonotype. In DNA, the CDR3 is TGTGCCAGCAGCTTAGGGATAACCAGAAAAGGGGCTAATGAGCAGTTCTTC. Its translation is CASSLGITRKGANEQFF. The chain uses TRBV7-2 and TRBJ2-1; perhaps TRBD1 as D (5 bases). CDR1 is SGHTA and CDR2 is FQGNSA in the germline V gene. This CDR3 region has 17 residues. V was cut by 1 base and J by 7 bases, with 20 bases left in between.

There are many counts of this clonotype. The rearrangement joins TRBV7-2 to TRBJ2-7, with TRBD1 as a possible D gene (5 bases). This CDR3 region has 14 residues. V shed 3 bases and J shed 1 base, with 10 bases lying between them. Germline V gene data show CDR1 as SGHTA and CDR2 as FQGNSA. The chain's CDR3 is CASSFFQGSYEQYF. The CDR3 DNA sequence: TGTGCCAGCAGCTTTTTCCAGGGTTCCTACGAGCAGTACTTC. The full variable domain, in which reference TRBV7-2 and TRBJ2-7 provide the parts outside the CDR3, is GAGVSQSPSNKVTEKGKDVELRCDPISGHTALYWYRQSLGQGLEFLIYFQGNSAPDKSGLPSDRFSAERTGGSVSTLTIQRTQQEDSAVYLCASSFFQGSYEQYFGPGTRLTVT.

This sequence joins TRBV30 and TRBJ1-2; 8 bases map to TRBD1. V gave up 3 bases and J gave up 6 bases; unmatched junction bases: 6. The CDR3 totals 13 residues. Germline V gene sequence: CDR1 GTSNPN, CDR2 SVGIG (reference sequence). CDR3 bases: TGTGCCTGGAGCGCTACAGGGGGAAATGGCTACACCTTC. Its translation: CAWSATGGNGYTF.

This clonotype was seen more than once but under ten times. The chain has TRBV28 and TRBJ2-5; D ambiguous. The germline gives CDR1 MDHEN, CDR2 SYDVKM. Trimming shortened V by 6 bases and J by 1 base, and 21 bases separated the two germline ends. This CDR3 spans 17 amino acids. DNA of the CDR3: TGTGCCAGCAGCCACTCCTATTGGAGCGCTCGCCAAGAGACCCAGTACTTC. Its protein product is CASSHSYWSARQETQYF.

This clonotype was detected many times. This sequence joins TRBV11-3 and TRBJ2-3; 7 positions match TRBD2. Trimming took 5 bases from V and 4 from J; bases not matched to a gene: 9. The CDR3 runs 15 residues. Germline V gives CDR1 SGHNT, CDR2 YENEEA. The CDR3 DNA reads TGTGCCAGCAGCGCAAATAGCGGGTGGTCAGATACGCAGTATTTT. It yields the protein CASSANSGWSDTQYF.

Only a few counts were recorded for this clonotype. The rearrangement joins TRBV2 to TRBJ2-1; D may be TRBD2 (5 bases). The CDR3 is 13 residues long. The V and J ends lost 1 base and 8 bases respectively, with 9 bases between them. Germline V gives CDR1 SNHLY, CDR2 FYNNEI. This CDR3 reads CASSEGLAHEQFF. Written as DNA, the CDR3 is TGTGCCAGCAGTGAAGGCCTAGCCCATGAGCAGTTCTTC.

The chain combines TRBV4-1 with TRBJ1-6; tentatively, D is TRBD1 (5 bases). The CDR3 spans 15 residues. V was trimmed by 3 bases and J by 10 bases, leaving 16 bases between them. Germline V CDR1 and CDR2: MGHRA, YSYEKL. CDR3 amino acids: CASSHPARGRSPLHF. DNA for the CDR3: TGCGCCAGCAGCCACCCCGCACGGGGCAGATCACCCCTCCACTTT.

The table lists this clonotype with many counts. The rearrangement uses TRBV27 and TRBJ2-1; 8 bases align to TRBD2. The CDR3 covers 12 residues. The junction had 2 bases not matched to a gene; V was cut back by 4 bases and J by 9 bases. Germline CDR1 and CDR2: MNHEY and SMNVEV (reference sequence). The CDR3 loop is CASSSTSGEQFF. CDR3 coding DNA: TGTGCCAGCAGTTCTACTAGCGGTGAGCAGTTCTTC.

Here the CDR3 DNA reads TGTGCCAGCAGCGGTGCGGGAGGGTTTGTAGAGCAGTACTTC. This sequence encodes CASSGAGGFVEQYF. The rearrangement joins TRBV28 to TRBJ2-7, with 9 bases fitting TRBD2. The ends lost 6 bases at V and 7 bases at J; junction bases unmatched: 10. This CDR3 comprises 14 residues. The germline V gene encodes CDR1 MDHEN and CDR2 SYDVKM.

The CDR3 region is CASSQDYGMNTEAFF. The CDR3 coding sequence is TGTGCCAGCAGCCAAGATTACGGGATGAACACTGAAGCTTTCTTT. The rearrangement uses TRBV14 and TRBJ1-1; D is unresolved. CDR1 and CDR2 (germline): SGHDN, FVKESK. V shed 0 bases and J shed 0 bases, with 8 bases lying between them. The CDR3 sequence is 15 residues long.

The chain combines TRBV5-1 with TRBJ2-2; 8 positions match TRBD2. Germline CDR1 reads SGHRS; CDR2 reads YFSETQ. The trim removed 0 bases at V and 7 bases at J, leaving 5 bases unmatched. The CDR3 has 15 amino acids. Here the CDR3 reads CASSLARGGNGELFF. CDR3 coding DNA: TGCGCCAGCAGCTTGGCCCGGGGGGGCAACGGGGAGCTGTTTTTT.

The chain employs TRBV12-3 or TRBV12-4 and TRBJ1-2, with unresolved D. V dropped 2 bases and J dropped 2 bases, with 9 bases sitting between them. This CDR3 region has 14 residues. The CDR3 DNA sequence: TGTGCCAGCAGTTTATTGGGCGCAAACTATGGCTACACCTTC. As protein: CASSLLGANYGYTF.

This clonotype was counted only a few times. DNA of the CDR3: TGTGCCAGCAGGAACACCCTCGGGGATACGCAGTATTTT. Protein product: CASRNTLGDTQYF. V is TRBV6-2 or TRBV6-3 and J is TRBJ2-3; no definite D call. The CDR3 has 13 amino acids. The V end lost 6 bases, the J end lost 6 bases, and 13 bases lay between the germline ends. Germline CDR1 reads MNHEY; CDR2 reads SVGEGT.

This chain joins TRBV2 and TRBJ1-4; D uncertain. The germline V gene has CDR1 SNHLY and CDR2 FYNNEI. Trimming took off 8 bases at V and 0 bases at J, with 10 bases between the two ends. The CDR3 is 14 residues long. The CDR3 DNA reads TGTGCCAGCCGCCGGGCCGCAACTAATGAAAAACTGTTTTTT. Protein: CASRRAATNEKLFF.

This clonotype has ten or more counts. This sequence joins TRBV18 and TRBJ1-5; D uncertain. Trimming took 3 bases from V and 2 from J, leaving 11 bases between them. CDR1 is KGHSH, CDR2 LQKENI, per germline. CDR3 size: 15 residues. CDR3 nucleotide sequence: TGTGCCAGCTCACCCGACTCTGGCGGCAATCAGCCCCAGCATTTT. Translated: CASSPDSGGNQPQHF.

This CDR3 reads CASSLQLAGGPSAGELFF. Written as DNA, the CDR3 is TGTGCCAGCAGCCTTCAACTAGCGGGAGGGCCCTCCGCCGGGGAGCTGTTTTTT. This chain joins TRBV14 and TRBJ2-2, with TRBD2 matching over 13 bases. CDR1 is SGHDN, CDR2 FVKESK, per germline. J was trimmed by 6 bases and V by 4 bases; bases with no gene match: 11. The CDR3 extends over 18 amino acids.

This clonotype was picked up a small number of times. The chain is built from TRBV20-1 and TRBJ1-1; no definite D call. The germline V gene has CDR1 DFQATT and CDR2 SNEGSKA (reference sequence). This CDR3 region has 13 residues. V lost 4 bases and J 0 bases, leaving 9 bases between the germline ends. CDR3 nucleotide sequence: TGCAGTGCTAACGACAACATGAACACTGAAGCTTTCTTT. Amino acid sequence: CSANDNMNTEAFF.

This clonotype has a handful of counts. The V gene is TRBV5-6, the J gene TRBJ2-5; D unresolved. Trimming pared 3 bases from V and 3 bases from J, leaving 12 bases between. Germline CDR1 is SGHDT and CDR2 is YYEEEE. The CDR3 covers 14 residues. The chain's CDR3 is CASSSFLLKETQYF. The CDR3 DNA reads TGTGCCAGCAGCTCCTTTTTGCTGAAAGAGACCCAGTACTTC.